The rows below give T cell receptor beta chains drawn from one sample of a study of vaccination and CD4 T cells after COVID-19. Each CDR3 protein is one row after TCRdb ran MiXCR on the PCR reads. The table records 15,000 to 20,000 distinct CDR3 sequences, around 48% of them present only once. Their antigen targets remain unknown. The specimen comprised CD4+ T cells from blood, cultured in vitro, sampled after SARS-CoV-2 vaccination. The receptors were sampled from a human donor who had recovered from COVID-19. The CDR3 runs from the conserved cysteine through the conserved F or W. A D gene is named only where the DNA matches it firmly. Some rows have no size entry. The others give once, few or many, or a class for an expanded clone.

length,V,D,J,size,DNA,CDR3
13,TRBV6-1,-,TRBJ1-6,-,TGTGCCAGCAGTGAGGGACTAAATTCACCCCTCCACTTT,CASSEGLNSPLHF
12,TRBV20-1,-,TRBJ1-1,few,TGCAGTGCTCCTGGTGGGAACACTGAAGCTTTCTTT,CSAPGGNTEAFF
16,TRBV24-1,-,TRBJ2-3,few,TGTGCCACCAGTGATTCCCTCGGGCTAGCTACAGATACGCAGTATTTT,CATSDSLGLATDTQYF
12,TRBV20-1,-,TRBJ1-6,few,TGCAGTGCTAGCGAATTGGGTTCACCCCTCCACTTT,CSASELGSPLHF
13,TRBV6-1,TRBD2,TRBJ2-1,-,TGTGCCAGCAGTGCAGGGACTAGCGGGGAGCAGTTCTTC,CASSAGTSGEQFF
19,TRBV6-2/TRBV6-3,TRBD1,TRBJ1-2,-,TGTGCCAGCAGGGACCGGGGACAGGGAGGATCACCCACCGGCTATGGCTACACCTTC,CASRDRGQGGSPTGYGYTF
14,TRBV4-1,TRBD1,TRBJ1-2,-,TGCGCCAGCAGCAAACCGGGACAGAACTATGGCTACACCTTC,CASSKPGQNYGYTF
12,TRBV20-1,-,TRBJ2-3,few,TGCAGTGCTAGGTCCCCGGGAGATACGCAGTATTTT,CSARSPGDTQYF
13,TRBV6-2/TRBV6-3,-,TRBJ2-7,-,TGTGCCACCGGGGCCGTCGCGGGGTACGAGCAGTACTTC,CATGAVAGYEQYF
14,TRBV7-7,-,TRBJ2-5,-,TGTGCCAGCAGCCCCATGACTGGCGACGGGACCCAGTACTTC,CASSPMTGDGTQYF
15,TRBV5-4,TRBD2,TRBJ2-1,-,TGTGCCAGCAGCTTGCCTAGCGGGGCTTACAATGAGCAGTTCTTC,CASSLPSGAYNEQFF
14,TRBV18,-,TRBJ1-5,-,TGTGCCAGCTCACCATTGGGGTCTAATCAGCCCCAGCATTTT,CASSPLGSNQPQHF
14,TRBV6-1,-,TRBJ2-5,few,TGTGCCAGCAGTCCTTCAGGGGGGTCGGAGACCCAGTACTTC,CASSPSGGSETQYF
13,TRBV19,-,TRBJ1-2,-,TGTGCCAGTAGTGGGTCCATAAGGGTTGGCTACACCTTC,CASSGSIRVGYTF
14,TRBV20-1,-,TRBJ1-5,few,TGCAGTGCTTTTGGGACAAATAGCAATCAGCCCCAGCATTTT,CSAFGTNSNQPQHF
15,TRBV7-6,-,TRBJ2-5,-,TGTGCCAGCAGCCCTAACGGGATTATCCAAGAGACCCAGTACTTC,CASSPNGIIQETQYF
13,TRBV20-1,-,TRBJ2-3,few,TGCAGTGCTAGCGGCGGGGGCACAGATACGCAGTATTTT,CSASGGGTDTQYF
16,TRBV7-6,TRBD2,TRBJ2-3,-,TGTGCCAGCAGCTTAGCTGGCGGGAGTGCGTTAGATACGCAGTATTTT,CASSLAGGSALDTQYF
15,TRBV19,-,TRBJ1-6,-,TGTGCCAGTACCAAAAACCCGGGATTATCCTCACCCCTCCACTTT,CASTKNPGLSSPLHF
14,TRBV15,-,TRBJ1-1,-,TGTGCCACCAGCAGAGATGTGGGGGGCACTGAAGCTTTCTTT,CATSRDVGGTEAFF
14,TRBV7-2,-,TRBJ2-3,few,TGTGCCAGCAGCTCCCGGACTGGCACAGATACGCAGTATTTT,CASSSRTGTDTQYF
13,TRBV29-1,TRBD1,TRBJ1-2,few,TGCAGCGTTGAAAGGGGGCTGAGTAATGGCTACACCTTC,CSVERGLSNGYTF
15,TRBV5-1,TRBD1,TRBJ2-7,once,TGCGCCAGCAGCTTGCCGGGACAGGGACTCTACGAGCAGTACTTC,CASSLPGQGLYEQYF
15,TRBV7-2,TRBD1,TRBJ2-2,-,TGTGCCAGCAGCGGACAGGGGGCAGATGCCGGGGAGCTGTTTTTT,CASSGQGADAGELFF
16,TRBV15,TRBD2,TRBJ2-5,few,TGTGCCACCAGCAGAGTTATTAGCGGGAGTTCAGAGACCCAGTACTTC,CATSRVISGSSETQYF
13,TRBV10-3,-,TRBJ2-7,few,TGTGCCATCAGTGAGAGGGCTCCCTACGAGCAGTACTTC,CAISERAPYEQYF
18,TRBV7-2,TRBD2,TRBJ2-7,-,TGTGCCAGCAGCTTAGCGCGTTCGTCTAGCGGGATTTCCTACGAGCAGTACTTC,CASSLARSSSGISYEQYF
16,TRBV20-1,TRBD1,TRBJ1-2,few,TGCAGTGCTAGAACGGACAGGGGTTTAGAAAGCTATGGCTACACCTTC,CSARTDRGLESYGYTF
13,TRBV20-1,-,TRBJ2-3,-,TGCAGTGCTACGTTCCAGAGCACAGATACGCAGTATTTT,CSATFQSTDTQYF
14,TRBV7-2,TRBD2,TRBJ2-5,once,TGTGCCAGCAGCTTAAGGGGAGGGGAAGAGACCCAGTACTTC,CASSLRGGEETQYF
17,TRBV5-1,-,TRBJ2-2,-,TGCGCCAGCAGCCTAGGACAGAGGGGGGGGAACACCGGGGAGCTGTTTTTT,CASSLGQRGGNTGELFF
13,TRBV14,-,TRBJ1-1,once,TGTGCCAGCAGCCATGGCATAGACACTGAAGCTTTCTTT,CASSHGIDTEAFF
13,TRBV28,-,TRBJ2-2,-,TGTGCCAGCAGTTCCTCGAACACCGGGGAGCTGTTTTTT,CASSSSNTGELFF
18,TRBV11-1,TRBD2,TRBJ2-7,few,TGTGCCAGCAGCAGGTGGGGACTAGCGGGACCCGACTCCTACGAGCAGTACTTC,CASSRWGLAGPDSYEQYF
16,TRBV14,-,TRBJ1-1,-,TGTGCCAGCAGCCAAGTAGGGGGGATCCTATACACTGAAGCTTTCTTT,CASSQVGGILYTEAFF
14,TRBV2,-,TRBJ1-2,-,TGTGCCAGCAGGGTAACACAACTAACCGATGGCTACACCTTC,CASRVTQLTDGYTF
15,TRBV7-2,TRBD1,TRBJ1-2,few,TGTGCCAGCAGCTTATCGGGACAGGGGCGTGGCGGCTACACCTTC,CASSLSGQGRGGYTF
15,TRBV28,-,TRBJ1-6,-,TGTGCCAGCAAGGGGGACGCCGGCCGAGATTCACCCCTCCACTTT,CASKGDAGRDSPLHF
14,TRBV6-1,TRBD1,TRBJ1-2,few,TGTGCCAGCAGAACCATGGGACAGGGATATGGCTACACCTTC,CASRTMGQGYGYTF
17,TRBV5-1,TRBD2,TRBJ2-5,-,TGCGCCAGCAGCCTGGTTCGGCTAGCGGGGGGCCAAGAGACCCAGTACTTC,CASSLVRLAGGQETQYF
15,TRBV5-1,-,TRBJ2-7,-,TGCGCCAGCAGCTTGCGGGCAGGGGACTTGGGTGAGCAGTACTTC,CASSLRAGDLGEQYF
14,TRBV7-2,TRBD2,TRBJ2-5,-,TGTGCCAGCAGCTTAGCAACAGCGGGGGAGACCCAGTACTTC,CASSLATAGETQYF
15,TRBV7-2,-,TRBJ1-1,-,TGTGCCAGCAGCCCGCGGGTGGTCACGAACACTGAAGCTTTCTTT,CASSPRVVTNTEAFF
15,TRBV18,-,TRBJ1-1,-,TGTGCCAGCTCCCTTGAGGCGCCCATGAACACTGAAGCTTTCTTT,CASSLEAPMNTEAFF
15,TRBV4-3,TRBD1,TRBJ1-5,-,TGCGCCAGCAGTCGAAACAGGGGGAGCAATCAGCCCCAGCATTTT,CASSRNRGSNQPQHF
15,TRBV2,-,TRBJ1-2,few,TGTGCCAGCACTTTACAGGCCGGATCGAACTATGGCTACACCTTC,CASTLQAGSNYGYTF
13,TRBV6-1,-,TRBJ1-6,-,TGTGCCAGCAGTGAAGACAGGGTTTCACCCCTCCACTTT,CASSEDRVSPLHF
16,TRBV7-3,-,TRBJ2-1,-,TGTGCCAGCAGCCAATACGGAGGGGGGGGCCGGGATGAGCAGTTCTTC,CASSQYGGGGRDEQFF